This T cell receptor beta chain was profiled in a study of T cell repertoires in cytomegalovirus infection. TCRdb called the reads again in MiXCR, with one record for every CDR3 protein. The table has 450,000 to 600,000 distinct CDR3 sequences, around 10% seen once; the top ten hold roughly a tenth. Trimming removed 8 bases from V and 6 bases from J, with 19 bases in between. The CDR3 runs 15 residues. Germline CDR1 SNHLY, CDR2 FYNNEI. In its sample, this clonotype was seen many times. Its antigen is not known. Findings and caveats of the study: Dominating the ex vivo response were HLA-C-restricted CMV-specific TCR beta clonotypes.

The V call is TRBV2, the J call TRBJ2-2; tentatively, D is TRBD2 (5 bases). Sequenced material: PBMCs. The sequence derives from a human donor in good health (CMV status not recorded). Some clones in this sample may be carry-over from other donors' samples. The CDR3 reads CASGLAPESSGELFF. CDR3 coding DNA: TGTGCCAGCGGTCTAGCCCCCGAGAGCTCCGGGGAGCTGTTTTTT.